This is a list of T cell receptor beta chains from one sample in a study of blood T cell repertoires in COVID-19. TCRdb's table, derived via immunoSEQ multiplex PCR, lists solely in-frame clones and lacks some. The profile shows roughly 69,000 clones, 80% to 90% of them singletons. Sequenced: PBMCs or T cells enriched from blood (not recorded which). Receptors were obtained from a woman aged 40 to 50 with acute COVID-19. The CDR3 runs from the conserved cysteine through the conserved F or W. D genes are given only for firm matches. Not all rows give a size; the values are once, few, many and, for expanded clones, a class.

d_call j_call v_call clone_size cdr3_aa cdr3_nt
- TRBJ1-1 TRBV10-1 few CASSESPVNTEAFF TGCGCCAGCAGTGAGTCCCCCGTTAACACTGAAGCTTTCTTT
- TRBJ2-6 TRBV5-6 - CASSPDSFSGANVLTF TGTGCCAGCAGCCCCGACAGTTTCTCTGGGGCCAACGTCCTGACTTTC
TRBD2 TRBJ2-7 TRBV4-2 once CASSQAGTSGRGEQYF TGTGCCAGCAGCCAGGCCGGGACTAGCGGGAGGGGCGAGCAGTACTTC
TRBD2 TRBJ2-1 TRBV11-2 - CASSLDRGGINEQFF TGTGCCAGCAGCTTAGATCGCGGGGGGATCAATGAGCAGTTCTTC
- TRBJ2-1 TRBV5-1 once CASSLLQTSSYNEQFF TGCGCCAGCAGCTTGCTGCAAACCAGCTCCTACAATGAGCAGTTCTTC
- TRBJ1-1 TRBV10-3 - CAISEPRANTEAFF TGTGCCATCAGTGAGCCGCGGGCAAACACTGAAGCTTTCTTT
TRBD2 TRBJ2-2 TRBV3-1/TRBV3-2 - CASSSVGLAGVGGELFF TGTGCCAGCTCCTCGGTCGGCCTAGCGGGAGTTGGCGGGGAGCTGTTTTTT
- TRBJ2-5 TRBV6-5 - CASSLRATSTETQYF TGTGCCAGCAGTCTTCGCGCGACTAGTACGGAGACCCAGTACTTC
TRBD1 TRBJ2-1 TRBV12-3/TRBV12-4 - CASSRDRGHEQFF TGTGCCAGCAGCCGAGACAGGGGCCATGAGCAGTTCTTC
- TRBJ1-3 TRBV4-1 - CASSQLGVRSGNTIYF TGCGCCAGCAGCCAACTCGGAGTCCGCTCTGGAAACACCATATATTTT
- TRBJ1-3 TRBV5-4 - CASSFQGGSGNTIYF TGTGCCAGCAGCTTCCAGGGAGGCTCTGGAAACACCATATATTTT
- TRBJ2-7 TRBV27 - CASSLEGVPIYEQYF TGTGCCAGCAGTTTAGAGGGGGTGCCGATCTACGAGCAGTACTTC
- TRBJ1-5 TRBV12-5 - CASGKPLNSNQPQHF TGTGCTAGTGGGAAGCCCTTGAATAGCAATCAGCCCCAGCATTTT
TRBD2 TRBJ2-1 TRBV10-1 - CASSEGLAGGPTYNEQFF TGCGCCAGCAGTGAGGGACTAGCGGGAGGTCCTACCTACAATGAGCAGTTCTTC
- TRBJ1-3 TRBV5-1 - CASSFSGGADTIYF TGCGCCAGCAGCTTTTCGGGGGGCGCGGACACCATATATTTT
- TRBJ1-3 TRBV7-6 - CASSLLDSEGTIYF TGTGCCAGCAGCTTATTAGACAGTGAAGGAACCATATATTTT
- TRBJ1-1 TRBV19 - CASSATENTEAFF TGTGCCAGTAGTGCCACAGAGAACACTGAAGCTTTCTTT
- TRBJ1-2 TRBV27 - CASSFSRADGYTF TGTGCCAGCAGTTTTTCCAGGGCCGATGGCTACACCTTC
- TRBJ2-1 TRBV4-1 - CASSQDEAFEQFF TGCGCCAGCAGCCAAGATGAGGCCTTTGAGCAGTTCTTC
TRBD1 TRBJ1-2 TRBV6-2/TRBV6-3 few CASSNLGQGTHF TGTGCCAGCAGCAACCTTGGACAGGGGACCCATTTC
- TRBJ2-3 TRBV10-2 - CASSESSPPDTQYF TGCGCCAGCAGTGAGTCAAGCCCACCAGATACGCAGTATTTT
- TRBJ1-6 TRBV3-1/TRBV3-2 once CASSQDRGEKIRF TGTGCCAGCAGCCAAGACCGGGGGGAGAAAATCCGCTTT
TRBD1 TRBJ2-3 TRBV5-6 - CASSFWLGQGLRTDTQYF TGTGCCAGCAGCTTCTGGTTGGGACAGGGGTTAAGGACAGATACGCAGTATTTT
- TRBJ2-3 TRBV19 - CASRSGNTDTQYF TGTGCCAGTCGTTCGGGGAACACAGATACGCAGTATTTT
TRBD2 TRBJ2-3 TRBV18 - CASSPPSRGGDTQYF TGTGCCAGCTCACCACCGAGTCGGGGGGGAGATACGCAGTATTTT
TRBD1 TRBJ1-2 TRBV15 few CATSRTGAWGYTF TGTGCCACCAGCAGAACAGGGGCCTGGGGCTACACCTTC
TRBD1 TRBJ1-1 TRBV28 - CASSSAGQMNTEAFF TGTGCCAGCAGTTCTGCGGGACAGATGAACACTGAAGCTTTCTTT
TRBD2 TRBJ2-1 TRBV19 - CASSIAGLAGNNEQFF TGTGCCAGTAGTATAGCGGGGCTAGCGGGAAACAATGAGCAGTTCTTC
TRBD1 TRBJ1-6 TRBV9 - CASSARQGDNSPLHF TGTGCCAGCAGCGCCCGACAGGGAGATAATTCACCCCTCCACTTT
- TRBJ2-1 TRBV9 - CASAHRSYNEQFF TGTGCCAGCGCACATCGTTCCTACAATGAGCAGTTCTTC
- TRBJ2-1 TRBV19 - CASSGRLDREQFF TGTGCCAGTAGTGGACGGCTTGACAGAGAGCAGTTCTTC
TRBD2 TRBJ2-1 TRBV11-3 few CASSFSGTVYNEQFF TGTGCCAGCAGCTTTAGCGGGACGGTCTACAATGAGCAGTTCTTC
- TRBJ2-5 TRBV4-1 - CASSQDRGGTARETQYF TGCGCCAGCAGCCAAGACCGCGGCGGGACCGCAAGAGAGACCCAGTACTTC
TRBD1 TRBJ1-1 TRBV7-2 few CASSLTGATEAFF TGTGCCAGCAGCCTTACAGGGGCCACTGAAGCTTTCTTT
- TRBJ1-3 TRBV15 - CATNSGRPSGNTIYF TGTGCCACCAATAGCGGCAGGCCCTCTGGAAACACCATATATTTT
- TRBJ1-2 TRBV3-1/TRBV3-2 - CASSQDQTGSYGYTF TGTGCCAGCAGCCAAGATCAGACAGGAAGCTATGGCTACACCTTC
TRBD2 TRBJ2-1 TRBV27 - CASSGLAGSNEQFF TGTGCCAGCAGCGGACTAGCGGGATCCAATGAGCAGTTCTTC
- TRBJ1-2 TRBV20-1 - CGGISRYGYTF TGCGGAGGGATCTCAAGGTATGGCTACACCTTC
TRBD1 TRBJ1-1 TRBV28 few CASSLRGLNTEAFF TGTGCCAGCAGTCTCAGGGGGCTGAACACTGAAGCTTTCTTT
- TRBJ1-6 TRBV11-2 - CASSHWNSPLHF TGTGCCAGCAGCCACTGGAATTCACCCCTCCACTTT
TRBD1 TRBJ2-3 TRBV3-1/TRBV3-2 - CASRRGGQGLSDTQYF TGTGCCAGCAGGAGAGGGGGACAGGGTTTGTCAGATACGCAGTATTTT
TRBD1 TRBJ1-5 TRBV3-1/TRBV3-2 once CASSQGSTGLGQPQHF TGTGCCAGCAGCCAAGGGTCGACAGGGCTGGGACAGCCCCAGCATTTT